The clone carrying this T cell receptor (beta chain) came up a few times. Antigen specificity is unknown. This sample is part of a study of post-analysis software for immune sequencing data. This CDR3 has 12 amino acids. Germline loops: CDR1 DFQATT, CDR2 SNEGSKA (reference sequence). The ends were cut back, 6 bases at V and 3 bases at J, with 12 bases in the middle. Whole-study findings and limits: Included in a set of a few TRBV segments more frequent in patients than controls were TRBV5-6, TRBV5-1 and TRBV20-1.

The library was made from cDNA and included unique molecular identifiers. TCRdb ran MiXCR on the PCR reads and lists one entry per CDR3 protein. Among 600,000 to 700,000 distinct CDR3 sequences, around 60% were seen once, and the ten largest hold over 9%. The receptor was derived from a girl aged 2 to 9 with multiple sclerosis. The genes are TRBV20-1 and TRBJ2-7, with D unclear. The sequenced sample consisted of blood. CDR3 sequence reads: CSALQNIYEQYF. For the CDR3, the DNA is TGCAGTGCCCTTCAGAACATCTACGAGCAGTACTTC.